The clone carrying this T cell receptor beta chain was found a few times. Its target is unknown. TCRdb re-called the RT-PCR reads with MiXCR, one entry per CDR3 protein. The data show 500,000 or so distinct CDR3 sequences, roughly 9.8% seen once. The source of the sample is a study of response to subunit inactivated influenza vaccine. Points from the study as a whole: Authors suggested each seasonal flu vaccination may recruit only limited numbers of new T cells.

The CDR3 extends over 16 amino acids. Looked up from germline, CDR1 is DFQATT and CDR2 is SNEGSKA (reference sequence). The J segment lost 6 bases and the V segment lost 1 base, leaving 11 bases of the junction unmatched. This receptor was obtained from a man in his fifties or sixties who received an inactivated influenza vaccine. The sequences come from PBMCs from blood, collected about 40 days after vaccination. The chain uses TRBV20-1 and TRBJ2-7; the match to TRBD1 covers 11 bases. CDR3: CSARGRGRTGGGEQYF. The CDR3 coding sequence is TGCAGTGCTAGAGGCCGTGGAAGGACAGGGGGCGGCGAGCAGTACTTC.